The T cell receptor (beta chain) under discussion was sequenced for a study of blood T cell repertoires in COVID-19. Background on the study: From T cells, B-cell-depleted T cells, or PBMCs came the material, which was cDNA or gDNA.

Germline CDR1 MRHNA, CDR2 SNTAGT. Between the trimmed V and J ends, which lost 7 bases and 1 base, there was a span of 13 bases. CDR3 length: 15 amino acids. Original analysis: For nucleated cells, counts were estimated from reference gene primer amplification. Produced via immunoSEQ multiplex PCR; TCRdb's table is partial and in-frame only. The DNA was the basis for D and trimming; V, J and clone size are from that table. The table has more than 90,000 clones, 84% seen once; the top ten hold 24%. The chain carries TRBV6-4 and TRBJ2-2, with D maybe TRBD1 (6 bases). The receptor was derived from a human donor in a cohort sampled during active COVID-19. The material sequenced was peripheral blood. The CDR3 sequence is CASKRGRGNTGELFF. In DNA form, the CDR3 reads TGTGCCAGCAAGAGGGGCAGGGGGAACACCGGGGAGCTGTTTTTT.